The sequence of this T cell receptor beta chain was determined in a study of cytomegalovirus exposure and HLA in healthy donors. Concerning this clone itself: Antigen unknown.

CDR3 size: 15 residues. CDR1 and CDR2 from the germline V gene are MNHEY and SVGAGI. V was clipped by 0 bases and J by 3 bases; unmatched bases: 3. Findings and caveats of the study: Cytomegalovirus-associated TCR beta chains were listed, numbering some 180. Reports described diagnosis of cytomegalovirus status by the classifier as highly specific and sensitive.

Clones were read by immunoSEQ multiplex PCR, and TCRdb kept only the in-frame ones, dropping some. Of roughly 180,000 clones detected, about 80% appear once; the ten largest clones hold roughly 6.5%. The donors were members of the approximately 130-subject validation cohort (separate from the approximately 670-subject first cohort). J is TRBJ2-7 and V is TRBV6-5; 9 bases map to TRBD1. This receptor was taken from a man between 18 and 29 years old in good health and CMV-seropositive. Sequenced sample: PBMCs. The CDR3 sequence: CASSYSGTGHYEQYF. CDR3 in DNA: TGTGCCAGCAGTTACTCTGGGACAGGGCACTACGAGCAGTACTTC.